Below, 16 T cell receptor beta chains from the same sample are listed, as sequenced in a study of blood T cells in healthy people across ages. The authors ran a second PCR of roughly 6 to 12 cycles using a sample-barcoded 5' primer and a J-beta primer mix. One entry per CDR3 protein results from TCRdb running MiXCR on the 5' RACE reads. Counted here are approximately 1.5 million distinct CDR3 sequences, about 42% occurring once; the ten biggest clones make up over 3.5%. The sample comprised blood. All receptors come from a woman between 18 and 29 years old in good health.

This clonotype was recorded only once. The junction and the germline gene differ at one end; a read error may be behind it. The chain combines TRBV20-1 with TRBJ2-7; a possible D gene is TRBD2 (5 bases). Germline CDR1 DFQATT, CDR2 SNEGSKA (reference sequence). The CDR3 runs to 15 residues. The CDR3 reads CSARVPLAGNYVQYF. In DNA form, the CDR3 reads TGCAGTGCTAGAGTACCATTAGCCGGGAACTACGTGCAGTACTTC.

The J gene is TRBJ2-1, the V gene TRBV20-1; 9 bases agree with TRBD2. The V segment lost 4 bases and the J segment 5 bases; nucleotides outside the gene matches: 12. The CDR3 covers 16 residues. Germline lookup yields CDR1 DFQATT and CDR2 SNEGSKA (reference sequence). This chain's CDR3 is CSAIPFGRGRDNEQFF. CDR3 sequence (DNA): TGCAGTGCTATCCCCTTCGGACGCGGGAGGGACAATGAGCAGTTCTTC.

This chain joins TRBV16 and TRBJ2-7; no firm D call. The ends were cut back, 0 bases at V and 1 base at J, with 7 bases in the middle. CDR1 is KGHSY, CDR2 FQNENV, per germline. CDR3 length equals 14 residues. The CDR3 region has the DNA TGTGCCAGCAGCCAATCTTCGGTTTCCTACGAGCAGTACTTC. Protein: CASSQSSVSYEQYF.

The V gene is TRBV11-2, the J gene TRBJ2-3; tentative D call: TRBD1 (6 bases). Germline CDR1 SGHAT, CDR2 FQNNGV. V lost 0 bases and J lost 2, with 12 bases in between. The CDR3 totals 16 residues. This CDR3 reads CASSLEVGQTTDTQYF. The CDR3 DNA reads TGTGCCAGCAGCTTAGAAGTTGGACAGACCACAGATACGCAGTATTTT.

The chain links TRBV20-1 to TRBJ1-5, with D tentatively TRBD1 (5 bases). The germline V gene has CDR1 DFQATT and CDR2 SNEGSKA (reference sequence). The CDR3 sequence is 13 residues long. The V end was cut by 5 bases, the J end by 5 bases, with 13 bases between. The CDR3 spells CSAPPGRDQPQHF. The CDR3 DNA follows: TGCAGTGCTCCCCCAGGGAGGGATCAGCCCCAGCATTTT.

This chain links TRBV20-1 with TRBJ2-7; possible D gene TRBD2, 5 bases. The end of the DNA aligns better with TRBJ2-5, so the J call may be wrong. CDR1 DFQATT and CDR2 SNEGSKA come from the germline V gene (reference sequence). This CDR3 contains 13 residues. In DNA, the CDR3 is TGCAGTGCTAGCTTGGTCGGGGTGGAGACCCAGTACTTC. Translating gives CSASLVGVETQYF.

The chain is built from TRBV7-2 and TRBJ1-1, with a possible D match to TRBD1 (6 bases). There are 16 residues in the CDR3. Germline CDR1 and CDR2: SGHTA and FQGNSA. Trimming pared 4 bases from V and 1 base from J, leaving 16 bases between. CDR3 sequence (DNA): TGTGCCAGCAGCTCACGACGGGTGGACAGGAACACTGAAGCTTTCTTT. It translates to CASSSRRVDRNTEAFF.

The chain uses TRBV10-3 and TRBJ1-2; no reliable D call. The CDR3 totals 12 residues. V gave up 6 bases and J gave up 8 bases, with 13 bases separating them. The germline CDR1 and CDR2 sequences are ENHRY and SYGVKD. The CDR3 protein is CAIRSSGEGYTF. The CDR3 DNA sequence: TGTGCCATCAGATCGTCAGGCGAGGGCTACACCTTC.

CDR3 protein: CASSESVAGPYNEQFF. The CDR3 nucleotides read TGCGCCAGCAGTGAGTCAGTAGCGGGACCCTACAATGAGCAGTTCTTC. The rearrangement links TRBV10-2 to TRBJ2-1; 8 bases match TRBD2. Germline trimming cut 0 bases from V and 2 bases from J; bases unmatched to any gene: 3. Germline V gene sequence: CDR1 WSHSY, CDR2 SAAADI. This CDR3 is built from 16 residues.

This clonotype showed up just a few times. The V call is TRBV27, the J call TRBJ2-4, with D unclear. The CDR3 consists of 14 residues. Trimming stripped 3 bases from V and 4 bases from J, with 10 bases between. CDR1 MNHEY and CDR2 SMNVEV come from the germline V gene (reference sequence). The CDR3 bases are TGTGCCAGCAGTTTTTCCGGGCCAAAAAACATTCAGTACTTC. This sequence encodes CASSFSGPKNIQYF.

The chain carries TRBV20-1 and TRBJ1-2; D is uncertain. CDR3 size: 13 residues. Per germline, CDR1 DFQATT and CDR2 SNEGSKA (reference sequence). Trimming pared 4 bases from V and 5 bases from J, leaving 14 bases between. Here the CDR3 DNA reads TGCAGTGCTACCCTCCCAGTGGGTTATGGCTACACCTTC. Protein product: CSATLPVGYGYTF.

J is TRBJ1-1 and V is TRBV5-1; D gene unclear. Germline-derived CDR1 and CDR2 are SGHRS and YFSETQ. Trimming took off 1 base at V and 3 bases at J, with 10 bases between the two ends. The CDR3 runs to 14 residues. CDR3 DNA sequence: TGCGCCAGCAGCTTGTATCCGCTGGACACTGAAGCTTTCTTT. As protein: CASSLYPLDTEAFF. Combining the CDR3 with reference TRBV5-1 and TRBJ1-1 gives the whole variable domain KAGVTQTPRYLIKTRGQQVTLSCSPISGHRSVSWYQQTPGQGLQFLFEYFSETQRNKGNFPGRFSGRQFSNSRSEMNVSTLELGDSALYLCASSLYPLDTEAFFGQGTRLTVV.

This clonotype was detected a few times. CDR3 in DNA: TGTGCCAGCAGTCGCCACAGTGAACTTGGCTACACCTTC. Protein product: CASSRHSELGYTF. The chain employs TRBV6-2 or TRBV6-3 and TRBJ1-2, with D uncertain. The ends were cut back, 5 bases at V and 7 bases at J, with 14 bases in the middle. The CDR3 is 13 residues long. Germline V gene data show CDR1 as MNHEY and CDR2 as SVGEGT.

The chain joins TRBV4-2 to TRBJ2-3, with 10 bases that match TRBD1. Germline CDR1 reads LGHNA; CDR2 reads YNFKEQ. The ends lost 8 bases at V and 3 bases at J; junction bases unmatched: 8. The CDR3 runs 15 residues. The CDR3 coding sequence is TGTGCCAGCGAGGCCGGGACAGGGGATACAGATACGCAGTATTTT. Protein product: CASEAGTGDTDTQYF.

V gene TRBV6-1 combines with J gene TRBJ2-5, with a tentative D call TRBD2 (5 bases). The J call is in doubt because the DNA end fits TRBJ2-7 better. This CDR3 is 15 amino acids long. CDR1 and CDR2 (germline): MNHNS, SASEGT. The CDR3 loop is CASGLRGAPLYEQYF. DNA of the CDR3: TGTGCCAGCGGGTTACGGGGTGCCCCTCTCTACGAGCAGTACTTC.

This chain links TRBV29-1 with TRBJ2-3, with 7 bases identical to TRBD2. The ends lost 4 bases at V and 2 bases at J; junction bases unmatched: 3. The V gene's germline CDR1 is SQVTM and CDR2 ANQGSEA. This CDR3 has 13 residues. The CDR3 region has the DNA TGCAGCGTTGGTAGCGGGCTCACAGATACGCAGTATTTT. Encoded protein: CSVGSGLTDTQYF.